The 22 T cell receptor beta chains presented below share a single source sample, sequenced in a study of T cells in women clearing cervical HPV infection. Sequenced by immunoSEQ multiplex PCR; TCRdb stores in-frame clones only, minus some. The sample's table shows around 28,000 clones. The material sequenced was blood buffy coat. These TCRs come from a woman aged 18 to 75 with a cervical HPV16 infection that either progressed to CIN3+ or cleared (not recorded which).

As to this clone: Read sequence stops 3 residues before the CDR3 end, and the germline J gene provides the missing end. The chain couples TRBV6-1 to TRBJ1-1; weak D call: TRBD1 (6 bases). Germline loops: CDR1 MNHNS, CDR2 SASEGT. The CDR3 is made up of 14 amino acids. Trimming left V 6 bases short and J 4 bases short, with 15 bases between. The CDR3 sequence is CASREQGWGTEAFF. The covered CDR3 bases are TGTGCCAGCAGGGAACAGGGCTGGGGCACTGAA.

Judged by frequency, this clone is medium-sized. The CDR3 spells CASKAGWGDYGYTF. The CDR3 bases that were read are TGTGCCAGCAAAGCTGGGTGGGGGGACTATGGC. This rearrangement joins TRBV7-2 to TRBJ1-2; D possibly corresponds to TRBD1 (5 bases). The read comes to an end 3 residues before the CDR3 does, leaving the germline J gene to fill in the end. CDR3 length: 14 residues. Deletions cut 7 bases from V and 3 bases from J, with 15 bases between. Germline V gives CDR1 SGHTA, CDR2 FQGNSA. The full variable domain, its missing parts supplied by reference TRBV7-2 and TRBJ1-2, is GAGVSQSPSNKVTEKGKDVELRCDPISGHTALYWYRQSLGQGLEFLIYFQGNSAPDKSGLPSDRFSAERTGGSVSTLTIQRTQQEDSAVYLCASKAGWGDYGYTFGSGTRLTVV.

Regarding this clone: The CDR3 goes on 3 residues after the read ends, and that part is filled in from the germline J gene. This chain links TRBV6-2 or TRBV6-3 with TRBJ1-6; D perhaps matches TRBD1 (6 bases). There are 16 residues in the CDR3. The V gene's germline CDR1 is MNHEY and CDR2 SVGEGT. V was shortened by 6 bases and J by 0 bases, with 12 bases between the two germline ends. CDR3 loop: CASRTTGVSYNSPLHF. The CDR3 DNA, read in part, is TGTGCCAGCAGAACGACAGGCGTCTCCTATAATTCACCC.

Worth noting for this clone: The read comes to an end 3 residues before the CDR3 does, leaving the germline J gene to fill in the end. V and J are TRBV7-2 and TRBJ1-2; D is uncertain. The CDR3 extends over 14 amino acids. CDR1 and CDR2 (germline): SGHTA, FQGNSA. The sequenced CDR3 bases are TGTGCCAGCAGCTTCTGGACTAGCACAGATACC. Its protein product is CASSFWTSTDT. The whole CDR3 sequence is CASSFWTSTDTYTF.

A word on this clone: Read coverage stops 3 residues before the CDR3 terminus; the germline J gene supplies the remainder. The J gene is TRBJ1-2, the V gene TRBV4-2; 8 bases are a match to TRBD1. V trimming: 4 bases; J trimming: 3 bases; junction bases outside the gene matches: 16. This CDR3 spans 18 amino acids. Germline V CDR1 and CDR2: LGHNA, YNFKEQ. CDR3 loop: CASSLNSGTGPRDYGYTF. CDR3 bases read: TGTGCCAGCAGCCTGAACTCCGGGACAGGACCCAGGGACTATGGC.

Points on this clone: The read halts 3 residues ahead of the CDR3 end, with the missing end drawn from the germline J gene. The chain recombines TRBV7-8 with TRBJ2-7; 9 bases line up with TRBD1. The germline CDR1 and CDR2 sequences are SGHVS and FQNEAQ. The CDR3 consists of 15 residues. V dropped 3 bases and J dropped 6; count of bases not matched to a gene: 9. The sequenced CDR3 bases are TGTGCCAGCAGCTTTCTGGACAGGGGAGGACGCGAG. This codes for CASSFLDRGGRE. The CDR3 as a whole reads CASSFLDRGGREQYF.

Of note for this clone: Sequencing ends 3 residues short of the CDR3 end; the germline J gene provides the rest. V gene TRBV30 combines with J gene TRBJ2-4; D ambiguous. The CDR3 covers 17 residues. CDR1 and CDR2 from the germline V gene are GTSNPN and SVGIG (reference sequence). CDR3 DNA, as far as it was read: TGTGCCTGGAGTGCACCAAGGCGAGAACGGCAGCGCTATGGT. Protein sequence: CAWSAPRRERQRYG. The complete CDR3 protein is CAWSAPRRERQRYGQYF.

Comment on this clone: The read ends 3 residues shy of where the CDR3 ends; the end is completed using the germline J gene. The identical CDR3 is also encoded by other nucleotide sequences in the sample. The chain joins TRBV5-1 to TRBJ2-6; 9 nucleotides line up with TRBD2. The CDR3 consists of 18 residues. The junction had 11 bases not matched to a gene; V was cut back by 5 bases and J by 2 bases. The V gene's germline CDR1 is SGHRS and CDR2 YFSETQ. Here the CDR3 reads CASSFSGTSTPGANVLTF. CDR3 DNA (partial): TGCGCCAGCAGTTTCTCCGGGACTAGCACCCCTGGGGCCAACGTC.

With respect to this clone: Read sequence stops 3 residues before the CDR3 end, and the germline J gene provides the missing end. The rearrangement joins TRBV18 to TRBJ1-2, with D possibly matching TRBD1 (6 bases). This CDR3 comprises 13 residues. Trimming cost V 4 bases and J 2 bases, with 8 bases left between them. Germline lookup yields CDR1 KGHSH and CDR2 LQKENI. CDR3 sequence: CASSLTGNYGYTF. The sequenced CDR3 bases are TGTGCCAGCTCACTCACAGGGAACTATGGC.

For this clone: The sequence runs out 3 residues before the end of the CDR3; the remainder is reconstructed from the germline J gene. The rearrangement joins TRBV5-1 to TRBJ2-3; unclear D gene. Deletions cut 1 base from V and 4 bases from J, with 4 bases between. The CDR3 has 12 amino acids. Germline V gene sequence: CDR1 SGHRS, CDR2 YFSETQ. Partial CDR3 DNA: TGCGCCAGCAGCTTGTCAGCAGATACG. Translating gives CASSLSADT. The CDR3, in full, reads CASSLSADTQYF.

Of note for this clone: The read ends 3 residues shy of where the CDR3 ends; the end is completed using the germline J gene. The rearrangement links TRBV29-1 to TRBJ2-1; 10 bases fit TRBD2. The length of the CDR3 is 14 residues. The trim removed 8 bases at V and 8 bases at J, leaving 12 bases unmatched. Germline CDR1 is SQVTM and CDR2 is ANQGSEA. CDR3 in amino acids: CSFPGLAGVHEQFF. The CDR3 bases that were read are TGCAGCTTCCCAGGGCTAGCGGGAGTACATGAG.

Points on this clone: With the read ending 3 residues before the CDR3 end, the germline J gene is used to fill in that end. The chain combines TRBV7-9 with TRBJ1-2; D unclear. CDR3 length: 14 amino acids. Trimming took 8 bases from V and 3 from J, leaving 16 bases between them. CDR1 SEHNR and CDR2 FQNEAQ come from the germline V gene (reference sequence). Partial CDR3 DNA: TGTGCCAGCTCTCACCCCGCCCAGGACTATGGC. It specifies CASSHPAQDYG. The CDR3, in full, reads CASSHPAQDYGYTF.

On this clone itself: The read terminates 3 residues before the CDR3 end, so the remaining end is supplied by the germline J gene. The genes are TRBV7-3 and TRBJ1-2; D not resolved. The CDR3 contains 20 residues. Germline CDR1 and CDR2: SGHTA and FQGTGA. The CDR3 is CASSLSSPGRAGDPDYDYTF. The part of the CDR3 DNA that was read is TGTGCCAGCAGCTTAAGTTCGCCTGGGAGGGCCGGGGATCCTGACTACGAC. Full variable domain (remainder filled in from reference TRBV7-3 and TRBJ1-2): GAGVSQTPSNKVTEKGKYVELRCDPISGHTALYWYRQSLGQGPEFLIYFQGTGAADDSGLPNDRFFAVRPEGSVSTLKIQRTERGDSAVYLCASSLSSPGRAGDPDYDYTFGSGTRLTVV.

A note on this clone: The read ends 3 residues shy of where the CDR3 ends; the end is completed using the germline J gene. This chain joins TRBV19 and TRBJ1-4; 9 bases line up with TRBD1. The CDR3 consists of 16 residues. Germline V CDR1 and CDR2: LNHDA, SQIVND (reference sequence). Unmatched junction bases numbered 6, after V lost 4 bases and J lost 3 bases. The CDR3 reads CASSTSQGAANEKLFF. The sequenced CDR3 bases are TGTGCCAGTAGTACTTCACAGGGGGCAGCTAATGAAAAA.

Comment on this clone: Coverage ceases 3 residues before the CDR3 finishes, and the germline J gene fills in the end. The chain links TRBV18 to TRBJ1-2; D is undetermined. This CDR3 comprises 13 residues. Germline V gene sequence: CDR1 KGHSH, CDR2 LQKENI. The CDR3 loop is CASSSSNSGDYTF. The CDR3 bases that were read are TGTGCCAGCTCATCCTCGAATAGCGGAGAC.

Incomplete CDR3 DNA: TGTGCCAGCAGCCAAGAGGTGTCGCGGAGGGGAGTGACGGATACG. It translates to CASSQEVSRRGVTDT. The whole CDR3 sequence is CASSQEVSRRGVTDTQYF. This sequence joins TRBV4-2 and TRBJ2-3; weak D call: TRBD2 (6 bases). Read sequence stops 3 residues before the CDR3 end, and the germline J gene provides the missing end. The CDR3 runs to 18 residues. Germline CDR1 LGHNA, CDR2 YNFKEQ. V was trimmed by 0 bases and J by 6 bases, leaving 22 bases between them.

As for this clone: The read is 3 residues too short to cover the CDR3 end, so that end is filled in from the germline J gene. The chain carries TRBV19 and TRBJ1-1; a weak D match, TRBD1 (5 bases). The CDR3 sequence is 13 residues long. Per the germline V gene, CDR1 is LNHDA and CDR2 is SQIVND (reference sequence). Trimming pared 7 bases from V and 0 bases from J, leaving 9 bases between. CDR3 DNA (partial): TGTGCCAGTACCCAGACAGTGAACACTGAA. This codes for CASTQTVNTE. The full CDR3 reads CASTQTVNTEAFF.

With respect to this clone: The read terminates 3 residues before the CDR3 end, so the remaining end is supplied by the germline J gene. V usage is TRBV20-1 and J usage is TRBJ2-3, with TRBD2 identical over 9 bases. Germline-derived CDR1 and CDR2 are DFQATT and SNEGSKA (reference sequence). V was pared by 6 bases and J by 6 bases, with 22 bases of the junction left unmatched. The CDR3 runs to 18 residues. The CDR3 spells CSAHPIEVAGDTGDTQYF. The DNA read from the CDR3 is TGCAGTGCCCACCCCATAGAGGTAGCGGGGGACACGGGGGATACG.

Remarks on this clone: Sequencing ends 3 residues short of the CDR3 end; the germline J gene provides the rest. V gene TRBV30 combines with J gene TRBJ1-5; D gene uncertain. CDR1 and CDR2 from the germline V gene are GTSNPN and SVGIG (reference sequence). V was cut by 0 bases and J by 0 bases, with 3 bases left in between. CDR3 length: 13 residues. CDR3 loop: CAWSVLSNQPQHF. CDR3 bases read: TGTGCCTGGAGTGTTCTTAGCAATCAGCCC.

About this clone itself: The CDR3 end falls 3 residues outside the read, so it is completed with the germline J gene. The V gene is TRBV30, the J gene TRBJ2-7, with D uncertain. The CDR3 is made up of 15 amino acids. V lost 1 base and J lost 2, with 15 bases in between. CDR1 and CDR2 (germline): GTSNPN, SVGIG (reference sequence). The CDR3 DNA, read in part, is TGTGCCTGGAGTGCAGACTCCTTCTTCGCCTACGAG. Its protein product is CAWSADSFFAYE. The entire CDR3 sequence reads CAWSADSFFAYEQYF.

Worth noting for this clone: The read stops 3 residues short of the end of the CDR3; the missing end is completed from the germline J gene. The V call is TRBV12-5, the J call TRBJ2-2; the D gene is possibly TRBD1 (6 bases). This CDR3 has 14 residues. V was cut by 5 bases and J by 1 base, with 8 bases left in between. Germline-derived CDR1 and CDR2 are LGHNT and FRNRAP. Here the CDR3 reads CASGQGQNTGELFF. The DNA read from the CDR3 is TGTGCTAGTGGTCAGGGACAGAACACCGGGGAG. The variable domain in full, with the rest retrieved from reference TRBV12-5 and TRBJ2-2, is DARVTQTPRHKVTEMGQEVTMRCQPILGHNTVFWYRQTMMQGLELLAYFRNRAPLDDSGMPKDRFSAEMPDATLATLKIQPSEPRDSAVYFCASGQGQNTGELFFGEGSRLTVL.

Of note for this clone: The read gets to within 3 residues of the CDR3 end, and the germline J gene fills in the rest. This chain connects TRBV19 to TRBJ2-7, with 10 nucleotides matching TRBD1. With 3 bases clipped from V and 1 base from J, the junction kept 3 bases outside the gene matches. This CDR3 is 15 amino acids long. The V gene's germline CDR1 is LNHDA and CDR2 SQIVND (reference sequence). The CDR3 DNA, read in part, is TGTGCCAGTAGTATTCGGACAGGGGGGTCCTACGAG. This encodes CASSIRTGGSYE. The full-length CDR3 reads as CASSIRTGGSYEQYF.